This T cell receptor (beta chain) was observed in a study of blood T cell repertoires in COVID-19. Method: immunoSEQ multiplex PCR; TCRdb's copy keeps in-frame clones and lacks some. The sample carries hundreds of thousands of clones, almost 90% recorded once. Assignment of participants to cohorts was predicated upon participant-reported clinical history. CDR3 length: 12 amino acids. The V end lost 6 bases, the J end lost 3 bases, and 8 bases lay between the germline ends. Input material: PBMCs or T cells enriched from blood (not recorded which). The clonotype was recovered from a woman aged 18-29 years with acute COVID-19. J is TRBJ1-1 and V is TRBV12-3 or TRBV12-4, with D unclear. The CDR3 sequence: CASRLRDTEAFF. CDR3 nucleotide sequence: TGTGCCAGCAGACTCCGGGACACTGAAGCTTTCTTT.